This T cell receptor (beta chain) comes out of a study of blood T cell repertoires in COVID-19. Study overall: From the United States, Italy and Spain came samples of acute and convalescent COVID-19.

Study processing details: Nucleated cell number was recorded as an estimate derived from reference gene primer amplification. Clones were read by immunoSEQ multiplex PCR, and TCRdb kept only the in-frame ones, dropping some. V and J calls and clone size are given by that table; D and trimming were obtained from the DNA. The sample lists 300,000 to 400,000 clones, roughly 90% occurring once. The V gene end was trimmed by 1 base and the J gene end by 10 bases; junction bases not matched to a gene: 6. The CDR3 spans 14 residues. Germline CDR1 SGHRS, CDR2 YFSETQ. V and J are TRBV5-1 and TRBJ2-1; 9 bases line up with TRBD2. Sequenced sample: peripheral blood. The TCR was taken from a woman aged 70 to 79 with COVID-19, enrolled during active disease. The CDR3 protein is CASSLIAGEGEQFF. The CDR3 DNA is TGCGCCAGCAGCTTGATAGCGGGGGAGGGAGAGCAGTTCTTC.